A single sample is the source of the 30 T cell receptor beta chains below, sequenced in a study of T cells in Graves' hyperthyroidism and ophthalmopathy. TCR beta CDR3 region amplification was performed from RNA transcripts. Using the HTBI primer set, a first-round RT-PCR was run on the TCR CDR3. TCRdb called the multiplex PCR reads again in MiXCR, with one record for every CDR3 protein. The table lists about 620,000 distinct CDR3 sequences, around 16% of them singletons. The sequencing sample was made of blood. Source of these receptors: a woman younger than 45 with Graves' hyperthyroidism.

In this sample, this clonotype turned up a few times. Possible read error: a much larger clone is one base away. V gene TRBV28 combines with J gene TRBJ2-5; 8 nucleotides align to TRBD2. The CDR3 has 14 amino acids. Losses at the gene ends were 3 bases for V and 3 bases for J; bases not matched to a gene: 3. Germline CDR1 and CDR2: MDHEN and SYDVKM. The CDR3, as DNA: TGTGCCAGCAGTTTGACTAGCGAGAAAGAGACCCAGTACTTC. Amino acids: CASSLTSEKETQYF. Supplemented by reference TRBV28 and TRBJ2-5, the full variable domain reads DVKVTQSSRYLVKRTGEKVFLECVQDMDHENMFWYRQDPGLGLRLIYFSYDVKMKEKGDIPEGYSVSREKKERFSLILESASTNQTSMYLCASSLTSEKETQYFGPGTRLLVL.

This clonotype was recorded many times. The V and J genes are TRBV20-1 and TRBJ1-1; D unresolved. The CDR3 contains 17 residues. Germline V CDR1 and CDR2: DFQATT, SNEGSKA (reference sequence). CDR3 in DNA: TGCATCCCGGACTGGGCATTAATCAAACAGCGACACACTGAAGCTTTCTTT. Its protein product is CIPDWALIKQRHTEAFF.

This clonotype was counted many times. The chain employs TRBV28 and TRBJ1-5; no reliable D call. V was clipped by 4 bases and J by 0 bases, with 7 bases between them. This CDR3 comprises 14 residues. From germline, CDR1 is MDHEN and CDR2 SYDVKM. This chain's CDR3 is CASSSAISNQPQHF. DNA of the CDR3: TGTGCCAGCAGTTCCGCTATTAGCAATCAGCCCCAGCATTTT. The entire variable domain, with the rest obtained from reference TRBV28 and TRBJ1-5, is as follows: DVKVTQSSRYLVKRTGEKVFLECVQDMDHENMFWYRQDPGLGLRLIYFSYDVKMKEKGDIPEGYSVSREKKERFSLILESASTNQTSMYLCASSSAISNQPQHFGDGTRLSIL.

In this sample, this clonotype turned up a few times. The chain couples TRBV4-1 to TRBJ1-3; TRBD1 aligns across 7 bases. Per the germline V gene, CDR1 is MGHRA and CDR2 is YSYEKL. The CDR3 runs to 15 residues. Losses at the gene ends were 3 bases for V and 4 bases for J; bases not matched to a gene: 6. CDR3 DNA sequence: TGCGCCAGCAGCCAGACAGGGACACCCGGAAACACCATATATTTT. Amino acid sequence: CASSQTGTPGNTIYF.

This clonotype was seen many times. The chain is built from TRBV28 and TRBJ2-7; 10 bases agree with TRBD2. The CDR3 has 14 residues. From germline, CDR1 is MDHEN and CDR2 SYDVKM. V dropped 7 bases and J dropped 5; count of bases not matched to a gene: 8. The CDR3 loop reads CASTISGRRHEQYF. In DNA form, the CDR3 reads TGTGCCAGCACCATTAGCGGGAGGCGACACGAGCAGTACTTC. The full variable domain, rest sourced from reference TRBV28 and TRBJ2-7, is DVKVTQSSRYLVKRTGEKVFLECVQDMDHENMFWYRQDPGLGLRLIYFSYDVKMKEKGDIPEGYSVSREKKERFSLILESASTNQTSMYLCASTISGRRHEQYFGPGTRLTVT.

The chain is built from TRBV27 and TRBJ1-5; 9 nucleotides agree with TRBD1. Trimming cost V 6 bases and J 3 bases; bases outside gene matches: 3. This CDR3 is built from 14 residues. From germline, CDR1 is MNHEY and CDR2 SMNVEV (reference sequence). CDR3 in DNA: TGTGCCAGCAGGAACAGGGGGCCCAATCAGCCCCAGCATTTT. Its protein is CASRNRGPNQPQHF.

This clonotype was seen at least ten times. The V call is TRBV18, the J call TRBJ1-1, with D uncertain. V lost 5 bases and J lost 1, with 8 bases in between. CDR1 is KGHSH, CDR2 LQKENI, per germline. This CDR3 has 13 amino acids. CDR3 DNA sequence: TGTGCCAGCTCAACCGGCTGGAACACTGAAGCTTTCTTT. Encoded protein: CASSTGWNTEAFF. The whole variable domain, filled in from reference TRBV18 and TRBJ1-1, reads NAGVMQNPRHLVRRRGQEARLRCSPMKGHSHVYWYRQLPEEGLKFMVYLQKENIIDESGMPKERFSAEFPKEGPSILRIQQVVRGDSAAYFCASSTGWNTEAFFGQGTRLTVV.

The rearrangement uses TRBV20-1 and TRBJ2-5, with a weak D call TRBD2 (5 bases). Between the trimmed V and J ends, which lost 3 bases and 2 bases, there was a span of 16 bases. This CDR3 is built from 15 residues. Germline CDR1 is DFQATT and CDR2 is SNEGSKA (reference sequence). Here the CDR3 reads CSARRALGLQETQYF. Written as DNA, the CDR3 is TGCAGTGCTAGGCGGGCCCTAGGACTTCAAGAGACCCAGTACTTC.

In its sample, this clonotype was seen many times. In DNA form, the CDR3 reads TGTGCCAGCTCACCGGCCAGCGACTCTGGAAACACCATATATTTT. It specifies CASSPASDSGNTIYF. This rearrangement joins TRBV18 to TRBJ1-3; no firm D call. Germline loops: CDR1 KGHSH, CDR2 LQKENI. The CDR3 totals 15 residues. Trimming shortened V by 3 bases and J by 0 bases, and 9 bases separated the two germline ends.

V and J are TRBV5-1 and TRBJ2-5, with 8 bases matching TRBD2. V trimming: 3 bases; J trimming: 1 base; junction bases outside the gene matches: 5. The CDR3 runs to 15 residues. Germline assignment: CDR1 SGHRS and CDR2 YFSETQ. CDR3 in amino acids: CASSSGGAGQETQYF. The CDR3 coding sequence is TGCGCCAGCAGCTCGGGAGGGGCAGGCCAAGAGACCCAGTACTTC.

The chain recombines TRBV20-1 with TRBJ1-6; D possibly corresponds to TRBD1 (5 bases). This CDR3 contains 15 residues. The V and J ends lost 2 bases and 1 base respectively, with 9 bases between them. Germline lookup yields CDR1 DFQATT and CDR2 SNEGSKA (reference sequence). CDR3 loop: CSARSGLSYNSPLHF. The CDR3 region has the DNA TGCAGTGCTAGATCGGGACTTTCCTATAATTCACCCCTCCACTTT.

This clonotype has a count of ten or more. The chain carries TRBV28 and TRBJ1-1; D is perhaps TRBD1 (5 bases). V was clipped by 6 bases and J by 1 base, with 18 bases between them. The germline gives CDR1 MDHEN, CDR2 SYDVKM. CDR3 length: 16 residues. CDR3 bases: TGTGCCAGCAGGGACGGCGGGTCGCAGGGGAACACTGAAGCTTTCTTT. Amino acids: CASRDGGSQGNTEAFF.

In its sample, this clonotype was seen a few times. The V gene is TRBV28, the J gene TRBJ1-5, with 7 bases fitting TRBD1. Losses at the gene ends were 5 bases for V and 8 bases for J; bases not matched to a gene: 9. Germline values: CDR1 MDHEN, CDR2 SYDVKM. This CDR3 spans 14 amino acids. The CDR3 DNA reads as TGTGCCAGCAGTACAGGGGTCCAATCAGAGCCCCAGCATTTT. Translating gives CASSTGVQSEPQHF.

The rearrangement links TRBV28 to TRBJ2-2; a possible D gene is TRBD1 (6 bases). This CDR3 is 16 amino acids long. The V gene's germline CDR1 is MDHEN and CDR2 SYDVKM. The V end lost 3 bases, the J end lost 2 bases, and 13 bases lay between the germline ends. CDR3 DNA sequence: TGTGCCAGCAGTTTCCCCCTGGGGGCAAACACCGGGGAGCTGTTTTTT. It encodes CASSFPLGANTGELFF.

This chain connects TRBV6-1 to TRBJ2-3; 13 nucleotides agree with TRBD2. V shed 0 bases, J shed 8 bases, and the junction held 2 bases outside the gene matches. The CDR3 contains 15 residues. Germline V gene lookup returns CDR1 MNHNS and CDR2 SASEGT. CDR3 nucleotides: TGTGCCAGCAGTGAAGCCGGACTAGCGGGAGTTACGCAGTATTTT. Its protein product is CASSEAGLAGVTQYF.

Many counts were recorded for this clonotype. The chain has TRBV28 and TRBJ2-7, with D perhaps given as TRBD1 or TRBD2 (5 bases each). Per germline, CDR1 MDHEN and CDR2 SYDVKM. CDR3 length equals 15 residues. The ends were cut back, 3 bases at V and 2 bases at J, with 14 bases in the middle. The CDR3, as DNA: TGTGCCAGCAGTTTGCTGGGGGAGCCCACCTACGAGCAGTACTTC. As protein: CASSLLGEPTYEQYF.

This chain uses TRBV6-1 with TRBJ2-5; 13 nucleotides align to TRBD2. The CDR3 totals 14 residues. Germline CDR1 is MNHNS and CDR2 is SASEGT. The trim removed 10 bases at V and 2 bases at J, leaving 4 bases unmatched. The CDR3 is CATGTSGIQETQYF. CDR3 in DNA: TGTGCCACCGGGACTAGCGGGATTCAAGAGACCCAGTACTTC.

This clonotype was detected ten times or more. The chain uses TRBV7-2 and TRBJ2-3; 7 bases are shared with TRBD1. This CDR3 has 12 residues. CDR1 and CDR2 from the germline V gene are SGHTA and FQGNSA. After removal of 2 bases from V and 11 bases from J, the junction contained 4 bases not matched to a gene. The CDR3 protein is CASSLIGDRQYF. CDR3 nucleotides: TGTGCCAGCAGCTTAATCGGGGACAGGCAGTATTTT.

The CDR3 nucleotides are TGTGCCAGCAGCCCCCTTAGCGGGAGGGAAGAGACCCAGTACTTC. Its protein product is CASSPLSGREETQYF. The chain combines TRBV11-3 with TRBJ2-5; 11 bases agree with TRBD2. Germline-derived CDR1 and CDR2 are SGHNT and YENEEA. The CDR3 totals 15 residues. V lost 5 bases and J lost 3; bases outside the gene matches: 5. Based on the CDR3 plus reference TRBV11-3 and TRBJ2-5, the full variable domain is EAGVVQSPRYKIIEKKQPVAFWCNPISGHNTLYWYLQNLGQGPELLIRYENEEAVDDSQLPKDRFSAERLKGVDSTLKIQPAELGDSAVYLCASSPLSGREETQYFGPGTRLLVL.

This clonotype was recorded many times. This rearrangement joins TRBV6-1 to TRBJ2-2; D is possibly TRBD1 or TRBD2 (5 bases each). Germline CDR1 reads MNHNS; CDR2 reads SASEGT. This CDR3 is built from 15 residues. V lost 6 bases to trimming and J lost 4 bases, with 15 bases between them. The CDR3 spells CASRRGVVGTGELFF. As DNA, the CDR3 is TGTGCCAGCAGAAGAGGGGTCGTAGGCACCGGGGAGCTGTTTTTT.

This clonotype was found a few times. V is TRBV20-1 and J is TRBJ2-1; TRBD2 matches 11 bases. The germline V gene encodes CDR1 DFQATT and CDR2 SNEGSKA (reference sequence). The CDR3 totals 14 residues. For the CDR3, the DNA is TGCAGCTTATCGGGACTAGCGGTTTACAATGAGCAGTTCTTC. This gives the protein CSLSGLAVYNEQFF.

The chain is built from TRBV9 and TRBJ2-2; the match to TRBD2 covers 8 bases. The CDR3 is 14 amino acids. The trim removed 8 bases at V and 0 bases at J, leaving 3 bases unmatched. Germline assignment: CDR1 SGDLS and CDR2 YYNGEE. Written as DNA, the CDR3 is TGTGCCAGTAAAGCGGGAGCGAACACCGGGGAGCTGTTTTTT. It translates to CASKAGANTGELFF.

This chain links TRBV25-1 with TRBJ2-2; TRBD2 aligns across 11 bases. The germline CDR1 and CDR2 sequences are MGHDK and SYGVNS. This CDR3 is 15 amino acids long. Trimming took 6 bases from V and 5 from J; bases not matched to a gene: 5. CDR3: CASRGGTSGTGELFF. DNA for the CDR3: TGTGCCAGCAGAGGAGGGACTAGCGGAACCGGGGAGCTGTTTTTT. Looking up the rest from reference TRBV25-1 and TRBJ2-2 gives the full variable domain: EADIYQTPRYLVIGTGKKITLECSQTMGHDKMYWYQQDPGMELHLIHYSYGVNSTEKGDLSSESTVSRIRTEHFPLTLESARPSHTSQYLCASRGGTSGTGELFFGEGSRLTVL.

This chain connects TRBV7-9 to TRBJ2-7; D is unclear. The CDR3 is 15 amino acids. V was pared by 1 base and J by 1 base, with 11 bases between. The germline V gene encodes CDR1 SEHNR and CDR2 FQNEAQ (reference sequence). CDR3 nucleotide sequence: TGTGCCAGCAGCTTAGGGAGCACAGAATCCTACGAGCAGTACTTC. Its translation: CASSLGSTESYEQYF.

This clonotype was observed many times. This chain uses TRBV6-1 with TRBJ2-1, with unresolved D. V lost 6 bases, J lost 3 bases, and 9 bases lay in between. The CDR3 loop spans 13 amino acids. Germline lookup yields CDR1 MNHNS and CDR2 SASEGT. CDR3 amino acids: CASSVLSYNEQFF. The CDR3 DNA is TGTGCCAGCAGCGTCCTAAGCTACAATGAGCAGTTCTTC.

This clonotype appeared a few times. Sequence at one end of the junction differs from germline and may be a read error. The chain combines TRBV27 with TRBJ2-5; a weak D match, TRBD2 (6 bases). The CDR3 runs to 15 residues. Looked up from germline, CDR1 is MNHEY and CDR2 is SMNVEV (reference sequence). DNA for the CDR3: TGTACCAGCAGTGGGGGGTCTTGGATCCGAGAGACCCAGTACTTC. Amino acid sequence: CTSSGGSWIRETQYF.

This clonotype appeared many times. This chain uses TRBV28 with TRBJ2-3; D could derive from TRBD1 or TRBD2 (6 bases each). With 4 bases removed from V and 1 base from J, the gap between germline ends came to 24 bases. This CDR3 is built from 19 residues. In germline, CDR1 is MDHEN, CDR2 SYDVKM. In DNA form, the CDR3 reads TGTGCCAGCAGTTCCCTCGTTGAAAGGGGGGCGTCGGGCACAGATACGCAGTATTTT. Translated: CASSSLVERGASGTDTQYF. Full variable domain (rest looked up from reference TRBV28 and TRBJ2-3): DVKVTQSSRYLVKRTGEKVFLECVQDMDHENMFWYRQDPGLGLRLIYFSYDVKMKEKGDIPEGYSVSREKKERFSLILESASTNQTSMYLCASSSLVERGASGTDTQYFGPGTRLTVL.

In this sample, this clonotype turned up many times. The gene calls are TRBV28 and TRBJ2-7; D remains ambiguous. The V end was cut by 3 bases, the J end by 0 bases, with 12 bases between. The CDR3 length is 15 residues. The germline V gene encodes CDR1 MDHEN and CDR2 SYDVKM. The CDR3, as DNA: TGTGCCAGCAGTTTGCCCCATGAAAGCTCCTACGAGCAGTACTTC. Amino acid sequence: CASSLPHESSYEQYF.

J is TRBJ1-6 and V is TRBV5-5; 7 nucleotides line up with TRBD1. Germline lookup yields CDR1 SGHKS and CDR2 YYEKEE (reference sequence). J was trimmed by 10 bases and V by 9 bases; bases with no gene match: 10. This CDR3 comprises 13 residues. The CDR3 loop reads CANLGQQSSPLHF. CDR3 nucleotides: TGTGCCAACCTGGGACAGCAAAGCTCACCCCTCCACTTT.

The V and J genes are TRBV7-2 and TRBJ2-3, with TRBD1 identical over 7 bases. This CDR3 region has 11 residues. J gave up 8 bases and V 8 bases, and 4 bases lay outside the gene matches. Germline V CDR1 and CDR2: SGHTA, FQGNSA. Here the CDR3 reads CASAAGGTQYF. The CDR3 nucleotides are TGTGCCAGCGCGGCAGGGGGTACGCAGTATTTT.